This paragraph reports one T cell receptor beta chain. What it recognizes is unknown. The CDR3 length is 16 residues. V trimming: 3 bases; J trimming: 5 bases; junction bases outside the gene matches: 7. Germline V gene sequence: CDR1 SGDLS, CDR2 YYNGEE. These data originate in a study of graft-versus-host responses after intestinal transplantation. Findings and limits, study-wide: Recipient marrow harbored GvH clones, some of which surfaced first in ileum or blood.

TCRdb keeps only in-frame clones here, not all; method: immunoSEQ multiplex PCR. The sample has 110,000 to 150,000 clones; about nine tenths are singletons. This sequence was found in a human donor who received an intestinal transplant. The J gene is TRBJ2-1, the V gene TRBV9, with TRBD2 matching 11 bases. Sequences were derived from unstimulated CD4+ T cells sorted from spleen or lymph node cells, sampled before intestinal transplant. The DNA for the CDR3 is TGTGCCAGCAGCGATAGGACTAGCGGGCCACACAATGAGCAGTTCTTC. This gives the protein CASSDRTSGPHNEQFF.